Following are 17 T cell receptor beta chains from one sample sequenced in a study of T cell responses to AZD1222 COVID-19 vaccine. Some clones are missing from TCRdb's copy, which holds only in-frame ones; the method was immunoSEQ multiplex PCR. In the table there are about 130,000 clones, just over 85% of which are singletons. Here the sequenced sample was peripheral blood, taken on day 0 of AZD1222 vaccination. These receptors were collected from an adult in good health.

The chain combines TRBV27 with TRBJ1-1; D is uncertain. V was trimmed by 3 bases and J by 4 bases, leaving 9 bases between them. CDR1 MNHEY and CDR2 SMNVEV come from the germline V gene (reference sequence). The CDR3 is 13 amino acids. The CDR3 is CASSFQRGTEAFF. CDR3 bases: TGTGCCAGCAGTTTCCAGCGGGGCACTGAAGCTTTCTTT.

For the CDR3, the DNA is TGTGCCAGCAGCCCCCGGGACTCCCTAGGGCAGTACTTC. The encoded protein is CASSPRDSLGQYF. The chain uses TRBV7-9 and TRBJ2-7; D possibly corresponds to TRBD2 (6 bases). Germline V gene data show CDR1 as SEHNR and CDR2 as FQNEAQ (reference sequence). V lost 5 bases, J lost 9 bases, and 17 bases lay in between. The CDR3 contains 13 residues.

The chain recombines TRBV18 with TRBJ1-1; TRBD1 might be the D (5 bases). Germline V gives CDR1 KGHSH, CDR2 LQKENI. The CDR3 is 15 residues long. V was pared by 1 base and J by 1 base, with 10 bases between. CDR3 loop: CASSPRDEWNTEAFF. CDR3 sequence (DNA): TGTGCCAGCTCACCACGGGACGAATGGAACACTGAAGCTTTCTTT.

This clone was counted only a few times. This chain links TRBV6-5 with TRBJ1-3; D not resolved. Looked up from germline, CDR1 is MNHEY and CDR2 is SVGAGI. Trimming left V 4 bases short and J 0 bases short, with 13 bases between. CDR3 length: 16 residues. As DNA, the CDR3 is TGTGCCAGCAGTTTATCCGGGCCCCACTCTGGAAACACCATATATTTT. Translation gives CASSLSGPHSGNTIYF.

In this sample, this clone turned up once. The CDR3 spells CASSLGGDQYEQYF. CDR3 in DNA: TGTGCCAGCAGCTTGGGAGGGGACCAATACGAGCAGTACTTC. The V gene is TRBV7-9, the J gene TRBJ2-7; TRBD2 matches 7 bases. Germline CDR1 is SEHNR and CDR2 is FQNEAQ (reference sequence). The CDR3 covers 14 residues. V lost 3 bases to trimming and J lost 4 bases; unmatched junction nucleotides: 6.

The chain uses TRBV3-1 (or the pseudogene TRBV3-2) and TRBJ1-5, with no clear D. The germline V and J ends were trimmed by 6 bases and 4 bases, with 10 bases remaining between them. CDR1 and CDR2 from the germline V gene are LGHDT and YNNKEL (reference sequence). CDR3 length: 13 residues. The CDR3 is CASSGQPNQPQHF. In DNA form, the CDR3 reads TGTGCCAGCAGTGGTCAGCCTAATCAGCCCCAGCATTTT.

The J gene is TRBJ2-2, the V gene TRBV12-3 or TRBV12-4; D is perhaps TRBD1 or TRBD2 (5 bases each). CDR3 length: 13 residues. Between the trimmed V and J ends, which lost 6 bases and 4 bases, there was a span of 9 bases. CDR3 residues: CASREGPTGELFF. CDR3 nucleotides: TGTGCCAGCAGAGAGGGGCCCACCGGGGAGCTGTTTTTT.

The count of this clone is one. V and J are TRBV6-2 or TRBV6-3 and TRBJ1-5; D remains ambiguous. The V gene's germline CDR1 is MNHEY and CDR2 SVGEGT. The CDR3 covers 14 residues. V lost 2 bases, J lost 3 bases, and 8 bases lay in between. For the CDR3, the DNA is TGTGCCAGCAGTTACCCCCTGGACAATCAGCCCCAGCATTTT. Encoded protein: CASSYPLDNQPQHF.

The rearrangement joins TRBV6-5 to TRBJ2-7, with a tentative D call TRBD2 (5 bases). V was cut by 3 bases and J by 3 bases, with 9 bases left in between. The CDR3 runs to 13 residues. Germline loops: CDR1 MNHEY, CDR2 SVGAGI. CDR3 sequence: CASSYLDYYEQYF. The DNA for the CDR3 is TGTGCCAGCAGTTATTTAGACTACTACGAGCAGTACTTC.

The gene calls are TRBV5-8 and TRBJ2-5; 10 bases match TRBD2. From germline, CDR1 is SGHTS and CDR2 YDEGEE. The length of the CDR3 is 18 residues. The J segment lost 1 base and the V segment lost 0 bases, leaving 9 bases of the junction unmatched. CDR3 sequence (DNA): TGTGCCAGCAGCTTGGGTGGTAGCGGGGGGAGCTTCCAAGAGACCCAGTACTTC. Its translation is CASSLGGSGGSFQETQYF.

As concerns this clone: One end of the junction does not line up with germline, which may come from a read error. This chain links TRBV5-4 with TRBJ2-7; 9 nucleotides agree with TRBD2. Germline CDR1 reads SGHNT; CDR2 reads YYREEE (reference sequence). This CDR3 is 14 amino acids long. The CDR3 sequence: CASSLNSGGPYVSF. The CDR3, as DNA: TGTGCCAGCAGCTTGAATAGCGGGGGCCCTTACGTAAGCTTC.

V and J are TRBV6-5 and TRBJ1-3; unclear D gene. There are 13 residues in the CDR3. Germline values: CDR1 MNHEY, CDR2 SVGAGI. V shed 3 bases and J shed 0 bases, with 3 bases lying between them. The CDR3 DNA follows: TGTGCCAGCAGTTATAGCTCTGGAAACACCATATATTTT. Protein sequence: CASSYSSGNTIYF.

The rearrangement links TRBV10-3 to TRBJ1-2; D gene uncertain. The germline V gene has CDR1 ENHRY and CDR2 SYGVKD. The CDR3 is 12 amino acids. The V end lost 7 bases, the J end lost 2 bases, and 8 bases lay between the germline ends. For the CDR3, the DNA is TGTGCCATCAACCCGGGGAACTATGGCTACACCTTC. This sequence encodes CAINPGNYGYTF.

This sequence joins TRBV6-2 or TRBV6-3 and TRBJ1-2; the D gene is possibly TRBD1 (5 bases). The CDR3 is 13 amino acids. In germline, CDR1 is MNHEY, CDR2 SVGEGT. The V end was cut by 5 bases, the J end by 4 bases, with 11 bases between. CDR3: CASSTTAIYGYTF. The CDR3 DNA reads as TGTGCCAGCAGTACGACAGCCATCTATGGCTACACCTTC.

A remark on this clone: This CDR3 is also generated by other DNA sequences in the sample. The CDR3 protein is CASSTAGGSNEKLFF. The DNA for the CDR3 is TGTGCCAGCTCAACCGCTGGGGGGTCCAATGAAAAACTGTTTTTT. The chain links TRBV18 to TRBJ1-4; D is perhaps TRBD1 (5 bases). V dropped 5 bases and J dropped 5 bases, with 15 bases sitting between them. The germline CDR1 and CDR2 sequences are KGHSH and LQKENI. This CDR3 is 15 amino acids long.

This chain links TRBV9 with TRBJ1-4, with D unresolved. CDR3 size: 15 residues. V gave up 0 bases and J gave up 0 bases, with 6 bases separating them. Germline V gene data show CDR1 as SGDLS and CDR2 as YYNGEE. The CDR3 DNA follows: TGTGCCAGCAGCGTAGCGGGAACAACTAATGAAAAACTGTTTTTT. It codes for CASSVAGTTNEKLFF.

This clone was detected once. V is TRBV7-9 and J is TRBJ2-1; 8 nucleotides align to TRBD2. CDR3 length: 15 amino acids. In germline, CDR1 is SEHNR, CDR2 FQNEAQ (reference sequence). Germline trimming cut 1 base from V and 4 bases from J; bases unmatched to any gene: 3. The CDR3 here is CASSLVLAGYNEQFF. CDR3 DNA sequence: TGTGCCAGCAGCTTAGTTCTAGCGGGTTACAATGAGCAGTTCTTC.